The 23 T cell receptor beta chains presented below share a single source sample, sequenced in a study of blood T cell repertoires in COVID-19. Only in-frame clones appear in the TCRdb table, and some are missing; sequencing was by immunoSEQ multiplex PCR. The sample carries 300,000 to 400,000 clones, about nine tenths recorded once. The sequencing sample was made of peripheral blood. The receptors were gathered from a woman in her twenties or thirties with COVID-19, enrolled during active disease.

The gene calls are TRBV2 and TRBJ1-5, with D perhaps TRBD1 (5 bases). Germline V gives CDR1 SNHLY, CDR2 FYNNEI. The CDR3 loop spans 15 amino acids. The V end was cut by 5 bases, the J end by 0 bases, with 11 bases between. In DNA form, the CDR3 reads TGTGCCAGCAGTCAGGACACCGGTAGCAATCAGCCCCAGCATTTT. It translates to CASSQDTGSNQPQHF. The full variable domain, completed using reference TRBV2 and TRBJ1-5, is EPEVTQTPSHQVTQMGQEVILRCVPISNHLYFYWYRQILGQKVEFLVSFYNNEISEKSEIFDDQFSVERPDGSNFTLKIRSTKLEDSAMYFCASSQDTGSNQPQHFGDGTRLSIL.

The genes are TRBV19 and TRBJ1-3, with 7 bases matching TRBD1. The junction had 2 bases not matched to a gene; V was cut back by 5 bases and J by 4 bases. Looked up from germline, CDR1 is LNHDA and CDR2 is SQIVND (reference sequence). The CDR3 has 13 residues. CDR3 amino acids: CASSGTAGNTIYF. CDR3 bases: TGTGCCAGTAGTGGGACAGCCGGAAACACCATATATTTT. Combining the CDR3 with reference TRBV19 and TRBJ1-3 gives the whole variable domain DGGITQSPKYLFRKEGQNVTLSCEQNLNHDAMYWYRQDPGQGLRLIYYSQIVNDFQKGDIAEGYSVSREKKESFPLTVTSAQKNPTAFYLCASSGTAGNTIYFGEGSWLTVV.

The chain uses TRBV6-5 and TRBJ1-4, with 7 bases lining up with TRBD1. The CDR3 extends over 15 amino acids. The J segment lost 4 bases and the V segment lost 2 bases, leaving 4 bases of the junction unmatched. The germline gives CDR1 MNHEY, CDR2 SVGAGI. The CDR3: CASSYAGGLNEKLFF. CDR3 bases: TGTGCCAGCAGTTACGCAGGGGGGCTTAATGAAAAACTGTTTTTT.

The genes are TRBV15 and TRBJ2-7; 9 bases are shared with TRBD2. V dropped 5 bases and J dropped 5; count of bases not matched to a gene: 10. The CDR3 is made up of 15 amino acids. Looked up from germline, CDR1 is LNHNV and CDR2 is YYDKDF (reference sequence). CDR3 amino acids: CATSASGTSTDEQYF. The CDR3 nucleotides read TGTGCCACCAGCGCCTCCGGGACTAGCACAGACGAGCAGTACTTC.

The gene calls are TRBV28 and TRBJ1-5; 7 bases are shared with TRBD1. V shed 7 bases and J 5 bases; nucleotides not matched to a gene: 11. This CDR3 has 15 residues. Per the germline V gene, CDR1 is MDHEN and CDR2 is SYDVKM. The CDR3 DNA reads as TGTGCCAGCAAGGGGCAGGGGGGCCCCTATCAGCCCCAGCATTTT. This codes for CASKGQGGPYQPQHF.

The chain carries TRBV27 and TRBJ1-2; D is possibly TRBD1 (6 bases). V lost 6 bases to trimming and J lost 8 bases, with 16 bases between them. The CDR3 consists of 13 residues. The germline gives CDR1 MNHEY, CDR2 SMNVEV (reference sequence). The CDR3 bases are TGTGCCAGCAGGCCAGGGGCAGGGGTAGGCTACACCTTC. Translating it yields CASRPGAGVGYTF.

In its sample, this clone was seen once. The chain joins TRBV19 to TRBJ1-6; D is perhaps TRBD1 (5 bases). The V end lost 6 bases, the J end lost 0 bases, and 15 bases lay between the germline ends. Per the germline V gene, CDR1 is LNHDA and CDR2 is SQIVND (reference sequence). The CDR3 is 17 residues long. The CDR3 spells CASSMMGLNSYNSPLHF. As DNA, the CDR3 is TGTGCCAGTAGCATGATGGGACTGAACTCCTATAATTCACCCCTCCACTTT.

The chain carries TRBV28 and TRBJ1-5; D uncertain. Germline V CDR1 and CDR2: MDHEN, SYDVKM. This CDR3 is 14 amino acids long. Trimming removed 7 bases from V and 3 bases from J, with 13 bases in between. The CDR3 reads CASTPRSPNQPQHF. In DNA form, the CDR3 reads TGTGCCAGCACGCCGCGGAGCCCCAATCAGCCCCAGCATTTT.

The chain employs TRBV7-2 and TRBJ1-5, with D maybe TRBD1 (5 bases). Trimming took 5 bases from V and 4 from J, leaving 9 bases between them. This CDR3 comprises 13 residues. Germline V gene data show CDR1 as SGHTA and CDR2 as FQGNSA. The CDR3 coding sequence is TGTGCCAGCAGCGAGAACAGGAATCAGCCCCAGCATTTT. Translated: CASSENRNQPQHF.

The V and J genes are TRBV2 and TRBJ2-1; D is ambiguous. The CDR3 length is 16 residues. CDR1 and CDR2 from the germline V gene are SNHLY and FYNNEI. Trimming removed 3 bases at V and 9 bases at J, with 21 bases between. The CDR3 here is CASSDSSRLVGSEQFF. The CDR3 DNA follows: TGTGCCAGCAGTGATTCCAGTAGGCTAGTTGGTAGTGAGCAGTTCTTC.

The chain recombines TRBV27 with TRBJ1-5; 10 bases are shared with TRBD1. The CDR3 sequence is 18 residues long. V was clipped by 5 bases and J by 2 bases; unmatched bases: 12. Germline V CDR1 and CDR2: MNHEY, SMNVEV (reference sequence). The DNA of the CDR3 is TGTGCCAGCAGTACCCGGGCTATCGGGACAGGGGGCAATCAGCCCCAGCATTTT. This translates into CASSTRAIGTGGNQPQHF.

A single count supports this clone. Here the CDR3 DNA reads TGTGCCAGCAGCCATTTAGCGGGAGGACCAACCTACGAGCAGTACTTC. Translated, it gives CASSHLAGGPTYEQYF. V and J are TRBV13 and TRBJ2-7, with 10 bases fitting TRBD2. V was pared by 5 bases and J by 2 bases, with 9 bases of the junction left unmatched. This CDR3 region has 16 residues. Looked up from germline, CDR1 is PRHDT and CDR2 is FYEKMQ (reference sequence).

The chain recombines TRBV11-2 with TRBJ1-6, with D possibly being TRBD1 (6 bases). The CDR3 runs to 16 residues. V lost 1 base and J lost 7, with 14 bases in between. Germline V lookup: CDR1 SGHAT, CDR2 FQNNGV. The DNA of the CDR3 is TGTGCCAGCAGCTTAGGCGGGGGGGCGGGGAATTCACCCCTCCACTTT. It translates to CASSLGGGAGNSPLHF.

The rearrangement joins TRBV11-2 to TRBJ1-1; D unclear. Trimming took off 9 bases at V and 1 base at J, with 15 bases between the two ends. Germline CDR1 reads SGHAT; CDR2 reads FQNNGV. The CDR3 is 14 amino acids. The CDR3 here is CASSLWEGNTEAFF. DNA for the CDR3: TGTGCCAGTTCCCTTTGGGAGGGGAACACTGAAGCTTTCTTT.

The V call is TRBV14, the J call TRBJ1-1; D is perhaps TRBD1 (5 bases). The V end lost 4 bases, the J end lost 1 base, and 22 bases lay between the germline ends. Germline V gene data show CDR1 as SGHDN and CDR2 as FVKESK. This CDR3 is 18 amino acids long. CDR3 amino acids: CASSPTWWEGNGNTEAFF. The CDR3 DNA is TGTGCCAGCAGCCCCACGTGGTGGGAGGGGAACGGGAACACTGAAGCTTTCTTT.

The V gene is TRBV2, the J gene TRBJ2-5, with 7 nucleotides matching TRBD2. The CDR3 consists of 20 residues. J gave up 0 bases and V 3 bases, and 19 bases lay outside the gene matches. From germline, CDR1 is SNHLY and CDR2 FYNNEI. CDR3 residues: CASSDLGPSLPGLHQETQYF. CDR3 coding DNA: TGTGCCAGCAGTGACCTGGGACCGAGTCTCCCGGGACTACACCAAGAGACCCAGTACTTC.

CDR3 sequence (DNA): TGTGCCAGCAGCGTAGTGTCACTAGCTTACAATGAGCAGTTCTTC. It translates to CASSVVSLAYNEQFF. The chain links TRBV9 to TRBJ2-1; a possible D gene is TRBD2 (6 bases). V was trimmed by 0 bases and J by 4 bases, leaving 11 bases between them. The germline CDR1 and CDR2 sequences are SGDLS and YYNGEE. The CDR3 spans 15 residues.

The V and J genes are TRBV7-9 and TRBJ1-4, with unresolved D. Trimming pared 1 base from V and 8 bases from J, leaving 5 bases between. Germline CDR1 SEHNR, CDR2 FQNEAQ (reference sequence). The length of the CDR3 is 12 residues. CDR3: CASSLDYEKLFF. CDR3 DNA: TGTGCCAGCAGCTTAGACTACGAAAAACTGTTTTTT.

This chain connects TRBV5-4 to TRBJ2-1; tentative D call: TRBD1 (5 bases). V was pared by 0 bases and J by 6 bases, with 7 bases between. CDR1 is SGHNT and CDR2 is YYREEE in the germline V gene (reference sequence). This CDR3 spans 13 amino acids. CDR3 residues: CASSLGTSNEQFF. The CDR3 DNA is TGTGCCAGCAGCTTGGGGACATCCAATGAGCAGTTCTTC.

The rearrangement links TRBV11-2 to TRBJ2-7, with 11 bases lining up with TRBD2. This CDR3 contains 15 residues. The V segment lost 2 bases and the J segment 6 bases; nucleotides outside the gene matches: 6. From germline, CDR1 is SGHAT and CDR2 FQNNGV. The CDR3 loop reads CASSLSGTSGSEQYF. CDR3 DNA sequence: TGTGCCAGCAGCTTAAGTGGGACTAGCGGTTCCGAGCAGTACTTC. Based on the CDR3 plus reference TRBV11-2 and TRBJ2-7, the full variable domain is EAGVAQSPRYKIIEKRQSVAFWCNPISGHATLYWYQQILGQGPKLLIQFQNNGVVDDSQLPKDRFSAERLKGVDSTLKIQPAKLEDSAVYLCASSLSGTSGSEQYFGPGTRLTVT.

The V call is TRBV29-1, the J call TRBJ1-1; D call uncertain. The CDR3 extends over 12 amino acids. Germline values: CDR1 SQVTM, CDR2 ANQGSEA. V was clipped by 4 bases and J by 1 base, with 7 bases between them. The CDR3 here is CSVGTANTEAFF. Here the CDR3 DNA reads TGCAGCGTTGGCACAGCGAACACTGAAGCTTTCTTT.

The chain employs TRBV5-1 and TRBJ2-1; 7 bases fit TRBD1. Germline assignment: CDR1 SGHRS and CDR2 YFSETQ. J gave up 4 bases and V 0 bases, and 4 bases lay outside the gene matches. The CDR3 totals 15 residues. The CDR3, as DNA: TGCGCCAGCAGCTTGGACAGGGGTGGATACAATGAGCAGTTCTTC. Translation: CASSLDRGGYNEQFF.

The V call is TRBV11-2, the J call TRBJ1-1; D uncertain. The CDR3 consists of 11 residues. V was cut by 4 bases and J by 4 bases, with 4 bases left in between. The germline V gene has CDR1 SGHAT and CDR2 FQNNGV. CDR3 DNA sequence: TGTGCCAGCAGCTATCTCACTGAAGCTTTCTTT. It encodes CASSYLTEAFF.